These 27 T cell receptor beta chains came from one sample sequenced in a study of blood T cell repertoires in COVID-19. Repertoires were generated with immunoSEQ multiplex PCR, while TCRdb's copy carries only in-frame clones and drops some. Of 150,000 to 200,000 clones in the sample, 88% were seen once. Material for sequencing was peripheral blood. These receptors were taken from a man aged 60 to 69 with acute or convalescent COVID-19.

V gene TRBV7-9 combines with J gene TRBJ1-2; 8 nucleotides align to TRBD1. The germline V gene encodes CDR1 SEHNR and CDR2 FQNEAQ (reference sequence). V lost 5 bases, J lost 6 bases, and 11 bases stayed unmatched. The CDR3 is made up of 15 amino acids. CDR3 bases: TGTGCCAGCAGCCTATCAGGGGGCTCTACTAATGGCTACACCTTC. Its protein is CASSLSGGSTNGYTF.

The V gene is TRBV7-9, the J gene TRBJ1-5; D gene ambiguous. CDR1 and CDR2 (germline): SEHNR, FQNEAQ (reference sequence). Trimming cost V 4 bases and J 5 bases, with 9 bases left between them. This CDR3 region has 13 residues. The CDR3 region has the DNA TGTGCCAGCAGCTCGGGATCGTATCAGCCCCAGCATTTT. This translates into CASSSGSYQPQHF.

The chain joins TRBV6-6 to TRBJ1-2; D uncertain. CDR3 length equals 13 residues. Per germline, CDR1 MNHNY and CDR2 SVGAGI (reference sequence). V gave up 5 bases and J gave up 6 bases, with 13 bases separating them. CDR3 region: CASSTTPMDGYTF. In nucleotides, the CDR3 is TGTGCCAGCAGTACTACCCCCATGGATGGCTACACCTTC.

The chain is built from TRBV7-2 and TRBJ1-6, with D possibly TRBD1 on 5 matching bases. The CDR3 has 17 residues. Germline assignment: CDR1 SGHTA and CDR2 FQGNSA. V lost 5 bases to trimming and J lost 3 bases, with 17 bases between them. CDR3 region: CASSAGGRGGYNSPLHF. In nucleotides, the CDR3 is TGTGCCAGCAGCGCCGGGGGTCGGGGGGGCTATAATTCACCCCTCCACTTT.

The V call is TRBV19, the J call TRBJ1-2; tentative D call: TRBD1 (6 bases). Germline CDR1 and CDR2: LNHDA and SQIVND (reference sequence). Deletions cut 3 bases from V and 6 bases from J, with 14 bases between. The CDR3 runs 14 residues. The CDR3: CASSMQGYMHGYTF. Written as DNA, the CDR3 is TGTGCCAGTAGTATGCAGGGGTACATGCATGGCTACACCTTC.

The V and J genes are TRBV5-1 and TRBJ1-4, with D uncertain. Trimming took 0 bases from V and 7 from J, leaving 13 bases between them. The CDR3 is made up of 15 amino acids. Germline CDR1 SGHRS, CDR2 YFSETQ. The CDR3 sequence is CASSLAPTEFEKLFF. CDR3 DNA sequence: TGCGCCAGCAGCTTGGCTCCCACCGAGTTTGAAAAACTGTTTTTT. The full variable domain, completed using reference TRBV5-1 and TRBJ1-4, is KAGVTQTPRYLIKTRGQQVTLSCSPISGHRSVSWYQQTPGQGLQFLFEYFSETQRNKGNFPGRFSGRQFSNSRSEMNVSTLELGDSALYLCASSLAPTEFEKLFFGSGTQLSVL.

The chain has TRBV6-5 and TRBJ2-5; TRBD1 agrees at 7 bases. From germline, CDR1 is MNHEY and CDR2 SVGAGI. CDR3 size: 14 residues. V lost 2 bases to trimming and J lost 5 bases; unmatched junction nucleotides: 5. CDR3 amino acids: CASSYTTGMETQYF. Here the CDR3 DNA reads TGTGCCAGCAGTTACACGACAGGGATGGAGACCCAGTACTTC.

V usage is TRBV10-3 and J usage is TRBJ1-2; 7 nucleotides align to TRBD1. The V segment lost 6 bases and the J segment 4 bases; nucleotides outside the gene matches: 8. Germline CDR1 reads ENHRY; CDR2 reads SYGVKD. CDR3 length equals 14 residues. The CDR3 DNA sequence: TGTGCCATCAGCCCGGGACAGCTCTCCTATGGCTACACCTTC. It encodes CAISPGQLSYGYTF.

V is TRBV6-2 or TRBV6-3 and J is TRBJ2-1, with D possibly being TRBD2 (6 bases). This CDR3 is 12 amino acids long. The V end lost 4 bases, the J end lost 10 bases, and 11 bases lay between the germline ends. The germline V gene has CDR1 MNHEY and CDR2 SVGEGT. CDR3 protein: CASSSSAGEQFF. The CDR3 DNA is TGTGCCAGCAGTTCGTCGGCGGGGGAGCAGTTCTTC.

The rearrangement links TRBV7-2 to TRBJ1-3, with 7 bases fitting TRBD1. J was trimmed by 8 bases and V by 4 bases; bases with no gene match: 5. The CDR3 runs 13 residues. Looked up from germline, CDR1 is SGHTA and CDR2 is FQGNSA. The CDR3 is CASSSDRAYTIYF. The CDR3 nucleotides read TGTGCCAGCAGCTCCGACAGGGCGTACACCATATATTTT. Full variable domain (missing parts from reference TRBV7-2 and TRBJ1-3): GAGVSQSPSNKVTEKGKDVELRCDPISGHTALYWYRQSLGQGLEFLIYFQGNSAPDKSGLPSDRFSAERTGGSVSTLTIQRTQQEDSAVYLCASSSDRAYTIYFGEGSWLTVV.

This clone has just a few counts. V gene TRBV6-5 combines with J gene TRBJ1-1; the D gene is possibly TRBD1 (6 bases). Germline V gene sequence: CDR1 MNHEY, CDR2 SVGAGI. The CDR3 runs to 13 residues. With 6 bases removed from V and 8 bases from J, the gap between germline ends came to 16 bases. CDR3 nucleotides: TGTGCCAGCAGACGGGAACAGGGCACGGAAGCTTTCTTT. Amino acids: CASRREQGTEAFF.

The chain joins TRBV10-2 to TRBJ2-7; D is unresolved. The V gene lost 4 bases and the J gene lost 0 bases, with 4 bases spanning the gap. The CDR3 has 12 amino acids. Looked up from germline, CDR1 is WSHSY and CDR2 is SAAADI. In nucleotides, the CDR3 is TGCGCCAGCAGTGTAAACTCCTACGAGCAGTACGTC. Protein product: CASSVNSYEQYV.

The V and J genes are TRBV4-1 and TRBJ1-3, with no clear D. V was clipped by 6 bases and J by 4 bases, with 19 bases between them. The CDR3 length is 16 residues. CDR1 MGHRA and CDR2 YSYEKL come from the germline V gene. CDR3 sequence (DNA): TGCGCCAGCAGAACCGACATAGGAAGGTGGGGAAACACCATATATTTT. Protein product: CASRTDIGRWGNTIYF.

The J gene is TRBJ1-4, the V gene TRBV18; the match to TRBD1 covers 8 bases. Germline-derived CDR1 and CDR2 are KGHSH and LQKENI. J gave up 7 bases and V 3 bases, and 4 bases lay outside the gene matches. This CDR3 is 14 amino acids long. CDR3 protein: CASSPDRVSEKLFF. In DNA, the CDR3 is TGTGCCAGCTCACCGGACAGGGTTTCTGAAAAACTGTTTTTT.

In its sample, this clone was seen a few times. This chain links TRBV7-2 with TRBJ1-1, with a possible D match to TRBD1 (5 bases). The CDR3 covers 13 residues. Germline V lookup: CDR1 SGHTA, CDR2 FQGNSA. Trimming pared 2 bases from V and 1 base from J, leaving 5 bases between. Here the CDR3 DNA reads TGTGCCAGCAGCTTACAGGGGAACACTGAAGCTTTCTTT. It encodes CASSLQGNTEAFF.

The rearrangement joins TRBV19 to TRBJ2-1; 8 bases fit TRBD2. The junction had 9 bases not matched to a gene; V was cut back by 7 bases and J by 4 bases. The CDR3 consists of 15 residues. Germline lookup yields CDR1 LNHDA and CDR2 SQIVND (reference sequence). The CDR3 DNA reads TGTGCCAGTACTGAGCGGGGGCGGGGTTACAATGAGCAGTTCTTC. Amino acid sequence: CASTERGRGYNEQFF.

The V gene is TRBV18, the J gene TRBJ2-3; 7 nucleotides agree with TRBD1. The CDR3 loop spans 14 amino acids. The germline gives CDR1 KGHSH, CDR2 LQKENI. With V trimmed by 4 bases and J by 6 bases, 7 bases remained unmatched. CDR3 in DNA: TGTGCCAGCTCACTTGAACAGGGGCCTGATACGCAGTATTTT. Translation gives CASSLEQGPDTQYF.

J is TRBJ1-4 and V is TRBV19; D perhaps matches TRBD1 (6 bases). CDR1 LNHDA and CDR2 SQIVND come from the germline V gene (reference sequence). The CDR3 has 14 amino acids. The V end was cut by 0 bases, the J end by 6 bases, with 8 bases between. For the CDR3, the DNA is TGTGCCAGTAGTATAGATCGACAGGATGAAAAACTGTTTTTT. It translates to CASSIDRQDEKLFF.

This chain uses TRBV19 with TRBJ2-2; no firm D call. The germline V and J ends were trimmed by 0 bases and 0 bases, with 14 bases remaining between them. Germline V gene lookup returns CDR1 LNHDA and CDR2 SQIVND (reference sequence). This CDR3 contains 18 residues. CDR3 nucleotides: TGTGCCAGTAGTATAGATAATCGGCAGGCTGCGAACACCGGGGAGCTGTTTTTT. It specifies CASSIDNRQAANTGELFF.

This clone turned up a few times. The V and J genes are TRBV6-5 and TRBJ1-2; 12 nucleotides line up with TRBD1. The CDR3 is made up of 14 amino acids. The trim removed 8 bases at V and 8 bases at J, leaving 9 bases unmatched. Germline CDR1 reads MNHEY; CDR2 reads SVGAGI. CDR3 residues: CASHRDRGQGGYTF. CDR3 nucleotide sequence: TGTGCCAGCCATCGGGACAGGGGGCAAGGGGGCTACACCTTC.

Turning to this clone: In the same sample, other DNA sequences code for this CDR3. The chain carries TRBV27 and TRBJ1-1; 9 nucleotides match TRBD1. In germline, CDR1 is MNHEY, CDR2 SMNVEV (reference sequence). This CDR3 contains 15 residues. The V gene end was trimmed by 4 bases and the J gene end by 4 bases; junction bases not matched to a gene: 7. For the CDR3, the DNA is TGTGCCAGCAGTTCGGGACAGGGAGTACGCACTGAAGCTTTCTTT. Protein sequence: CASSSGQGVRTEAFF.

CDR3 sequence: CASSLDRDTEAFF. The CDR3 coding sequence is TGTGCCAGCAGTTTGGACAGGGACACTGAAGCTTTCTTT. The chain is built from TRBV27 and TRBJ1-1; TRBD1 matches 8 bases. The CDR3 contains 13 residues. V was clipped by 3 bases and J by 3 bases; unmatched bases: 0. Germline CDR1 and CDR2: MNHEY and SMNVEV (reference sequence).

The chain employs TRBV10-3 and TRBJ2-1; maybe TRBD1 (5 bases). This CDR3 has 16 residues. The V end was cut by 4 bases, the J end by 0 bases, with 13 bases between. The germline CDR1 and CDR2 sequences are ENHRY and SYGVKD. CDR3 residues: CAISGGGPFSYNEQFF. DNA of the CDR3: TGTGCCATCAGTGGGGGCGGACCCTTCTCCTACAATGAGCAGTTCTTC.

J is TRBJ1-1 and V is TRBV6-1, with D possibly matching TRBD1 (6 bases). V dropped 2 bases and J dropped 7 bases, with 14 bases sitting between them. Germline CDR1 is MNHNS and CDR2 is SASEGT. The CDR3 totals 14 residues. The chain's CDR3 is CASSESIQGFEAFF. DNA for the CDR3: TGTGCCAGCAGTGAAAGTATACAGGGATTTGAAGCTTTCTTT.

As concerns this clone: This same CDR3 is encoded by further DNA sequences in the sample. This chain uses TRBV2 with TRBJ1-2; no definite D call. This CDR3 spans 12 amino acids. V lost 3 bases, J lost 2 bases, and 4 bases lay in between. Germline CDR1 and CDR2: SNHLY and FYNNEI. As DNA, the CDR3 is TGTGCCAGCAGTGAGGCCAACTATGGCTACACCTTC. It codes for CASSEANYGYTF.

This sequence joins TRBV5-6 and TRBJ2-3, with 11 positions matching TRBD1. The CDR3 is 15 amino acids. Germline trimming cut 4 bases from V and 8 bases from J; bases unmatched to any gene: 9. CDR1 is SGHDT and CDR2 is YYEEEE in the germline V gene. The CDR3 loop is CASSAGTGGPGTQYF. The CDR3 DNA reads TGTGCCAGCAGCGCCGGGACAGGGGGGCCCGGTACGCAGTATTTT.

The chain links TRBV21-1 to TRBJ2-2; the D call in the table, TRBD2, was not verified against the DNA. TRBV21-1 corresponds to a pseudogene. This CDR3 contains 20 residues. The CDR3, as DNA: TGTGCCAGCAGCGTCCGGGAGGGGGCGACGAGGGTAACGGGGAATAGGGAGCTGTTTTTT. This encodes CASSVREGATRVTGNRELFF.